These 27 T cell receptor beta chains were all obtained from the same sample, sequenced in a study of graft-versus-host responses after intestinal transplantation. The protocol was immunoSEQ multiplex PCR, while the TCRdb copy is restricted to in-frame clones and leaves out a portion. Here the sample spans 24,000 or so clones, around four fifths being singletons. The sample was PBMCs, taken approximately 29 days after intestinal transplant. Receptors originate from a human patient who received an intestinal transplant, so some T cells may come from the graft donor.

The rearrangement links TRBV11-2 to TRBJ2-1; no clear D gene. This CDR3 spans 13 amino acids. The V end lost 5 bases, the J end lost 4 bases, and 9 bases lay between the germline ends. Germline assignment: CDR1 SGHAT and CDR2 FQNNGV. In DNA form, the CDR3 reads TGTGCCAGCAGCAAAGACATATACAATGAGCAGTTCTTC. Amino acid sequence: CASSKDIYNEQFF.

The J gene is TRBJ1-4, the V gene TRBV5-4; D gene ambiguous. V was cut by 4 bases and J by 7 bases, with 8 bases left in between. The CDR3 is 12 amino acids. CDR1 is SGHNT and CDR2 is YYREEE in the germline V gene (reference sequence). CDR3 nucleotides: TGTGCCAGCAGCAGATACGGTGAAAAACTGTTTTTT. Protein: CASSRYGEKLFF.

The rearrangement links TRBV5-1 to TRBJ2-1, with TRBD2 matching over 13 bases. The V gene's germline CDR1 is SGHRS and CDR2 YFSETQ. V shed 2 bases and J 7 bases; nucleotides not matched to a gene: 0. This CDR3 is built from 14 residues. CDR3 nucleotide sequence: TGCGCCAGCAGCTTACTAGCGGGAGGGAATGAGCAGTTCTTC. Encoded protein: CASSLLAGGNEQFF. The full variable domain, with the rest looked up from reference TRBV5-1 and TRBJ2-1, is KAGVTQTPRYLIKTRGQQVTLSCSPISGHRSVSWYQQTPGQGLQFLFEYFSETQRNKGNFPGRFSGRQFSNSRSEMNVSTLELGDSALYLCASSLLAGGNEQFFGPGTRLTVL.

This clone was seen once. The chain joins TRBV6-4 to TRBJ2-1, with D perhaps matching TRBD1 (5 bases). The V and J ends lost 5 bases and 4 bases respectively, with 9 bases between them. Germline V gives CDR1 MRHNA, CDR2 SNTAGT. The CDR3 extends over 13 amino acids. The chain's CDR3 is CASSITGYNEQFF. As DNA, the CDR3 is TGTGCCAGCAGTATAACAGGATACAATGAGCAGTTCTTC.

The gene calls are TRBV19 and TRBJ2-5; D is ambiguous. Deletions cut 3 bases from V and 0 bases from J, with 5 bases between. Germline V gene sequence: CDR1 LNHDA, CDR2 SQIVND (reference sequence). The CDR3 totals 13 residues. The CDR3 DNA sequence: TGTGCCAGTAGTATTTCAGACCAAGAGACCCAGTACTTC. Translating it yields CASSISDQETQYF.

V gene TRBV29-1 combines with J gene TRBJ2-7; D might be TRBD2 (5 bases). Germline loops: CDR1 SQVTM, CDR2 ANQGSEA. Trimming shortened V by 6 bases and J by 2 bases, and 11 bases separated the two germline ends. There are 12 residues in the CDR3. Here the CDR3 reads CSVYDGTYEQYF. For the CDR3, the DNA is TGCAGCGTCTACGACGGGACCTACGAGCAGTACTTC.

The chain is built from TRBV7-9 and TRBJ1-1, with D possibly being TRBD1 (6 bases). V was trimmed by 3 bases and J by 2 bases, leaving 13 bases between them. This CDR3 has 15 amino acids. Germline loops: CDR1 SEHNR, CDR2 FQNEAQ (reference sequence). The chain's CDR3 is CASSFLDRINTEAFF. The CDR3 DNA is TGTGCCAGCAGCTTCTTAGACAGGATAAACACTGAAGCTTTCTTT.

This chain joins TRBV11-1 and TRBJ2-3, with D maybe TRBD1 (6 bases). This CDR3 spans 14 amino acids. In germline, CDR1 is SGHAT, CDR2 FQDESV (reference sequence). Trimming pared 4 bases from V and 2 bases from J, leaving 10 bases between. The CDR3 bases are TGTGCCAGCAGCTCCCGGGACACCACAGATACGCAGTATTTT. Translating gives CASSSRDTTDTQYF.

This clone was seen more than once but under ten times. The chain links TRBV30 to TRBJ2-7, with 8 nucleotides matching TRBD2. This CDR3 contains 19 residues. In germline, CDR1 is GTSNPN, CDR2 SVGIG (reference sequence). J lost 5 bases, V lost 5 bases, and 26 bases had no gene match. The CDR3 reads CAWAYTYPPGGGREDEQYF. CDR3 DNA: TGTGCCTGGGCCTACACGTACCCACCGGGGGGGGGCAGGGAGGACGAGCAGTACTTC. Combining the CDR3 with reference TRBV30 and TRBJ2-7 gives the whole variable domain SQTIHQWPATLVQPVGSPLSLECTVEGTSNPNLYWYRQAAGRGLQLLFYSVGIGQISSEVPQNLSASRPQDRQFILSSKKLLLSDSGFYLCAWAYTYPPGGGREDEQYFGPGTRLTVT.

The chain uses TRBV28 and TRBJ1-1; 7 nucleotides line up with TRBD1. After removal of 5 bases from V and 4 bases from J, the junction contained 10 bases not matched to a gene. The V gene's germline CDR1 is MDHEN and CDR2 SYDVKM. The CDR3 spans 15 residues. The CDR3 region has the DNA TGTGCCAGCAGTCGAACAGGGGCCCTGGGCACTGAAGCTTTCTTT. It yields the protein CASSRTGALGTEAFF.

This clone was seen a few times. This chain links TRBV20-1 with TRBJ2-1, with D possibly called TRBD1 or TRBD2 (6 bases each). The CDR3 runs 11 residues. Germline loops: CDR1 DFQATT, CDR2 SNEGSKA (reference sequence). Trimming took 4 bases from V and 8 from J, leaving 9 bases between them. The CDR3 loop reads CSAIRGDEQFF. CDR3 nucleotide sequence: TGCAGTGCTATAAGGGGGGATGAGCAGTTCTTC.

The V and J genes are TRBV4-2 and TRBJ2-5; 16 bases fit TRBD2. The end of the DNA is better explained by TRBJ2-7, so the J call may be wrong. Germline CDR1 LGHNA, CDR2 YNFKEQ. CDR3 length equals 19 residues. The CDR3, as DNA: TGTGCCAGCAGCCATGCGGGACTAGCGGGGGGGCCCCCCAACTACGAGCAGTACTTC. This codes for CASSHAGLAGGPPNYEQYF.

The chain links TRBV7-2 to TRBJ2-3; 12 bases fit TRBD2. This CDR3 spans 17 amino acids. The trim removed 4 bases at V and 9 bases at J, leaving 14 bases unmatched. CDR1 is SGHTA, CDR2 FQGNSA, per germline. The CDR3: CASSSTPLAGGPWTQYF. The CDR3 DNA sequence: TGTGCCAGCAGCTCGACCCCACTAGCGGGGGGTCCCTGGACGCAGTATTTT.

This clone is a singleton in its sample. The CDR3 here is CASSPYKRGGPDTQYF. As DNA, the CDR3 is TGTGCCAGCAGCCCCTACAAGCGGGGGGGCCCAGATACGCAGTATTTT. The chain carries TRBV4-2 and TRBJ2-3; TRBD2 matches at 10 bases. From germline, CDR1 is LGHNA and CDR2 YNFKEQ. V was clipped by 4 bases and J by 4 bases; unmatched bases: 8. The CDR3 contains 16 residues.

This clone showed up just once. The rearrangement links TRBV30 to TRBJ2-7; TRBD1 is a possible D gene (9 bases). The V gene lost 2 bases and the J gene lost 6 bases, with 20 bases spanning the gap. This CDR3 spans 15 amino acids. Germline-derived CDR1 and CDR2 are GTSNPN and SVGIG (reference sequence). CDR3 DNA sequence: TGTGCCTGGAGTAGAGGGTTAGCGGGACAGGGCGAGCAGTACTTC. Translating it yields CAWSRGLAGQGEQYF.

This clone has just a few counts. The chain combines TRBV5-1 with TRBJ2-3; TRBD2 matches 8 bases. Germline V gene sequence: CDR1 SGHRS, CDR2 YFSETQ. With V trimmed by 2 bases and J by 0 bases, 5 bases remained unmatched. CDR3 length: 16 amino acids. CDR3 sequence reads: CASSFGLAASTDTQYF. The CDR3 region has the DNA TGCGCCAGCAGCTTCGGACTAGCTGCTAGCACAGATACGCAGTATTTT.

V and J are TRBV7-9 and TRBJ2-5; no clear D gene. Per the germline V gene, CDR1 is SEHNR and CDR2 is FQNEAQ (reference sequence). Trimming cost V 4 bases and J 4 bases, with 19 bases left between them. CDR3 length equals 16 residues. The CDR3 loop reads CASSSGRWNSRETQYF. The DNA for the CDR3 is TGTGCCAGCAGCTCAGGTCGTTGGAACTCCAGAGAGACCCAGTACTTC.

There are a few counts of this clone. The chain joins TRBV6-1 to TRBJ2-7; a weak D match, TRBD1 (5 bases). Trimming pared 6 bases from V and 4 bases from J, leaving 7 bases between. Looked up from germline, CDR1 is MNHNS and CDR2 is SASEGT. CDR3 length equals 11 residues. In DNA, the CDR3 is TGTGCCAGCAGAAAGGGGTACGAGCAGTACTTC. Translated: CASRKGYEQYF.

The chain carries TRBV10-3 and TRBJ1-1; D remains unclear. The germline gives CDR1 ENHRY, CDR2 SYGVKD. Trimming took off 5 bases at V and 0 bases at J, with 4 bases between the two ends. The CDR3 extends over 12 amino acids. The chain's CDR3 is CAISKMNTEAFF. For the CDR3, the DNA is TGTGCCATCAGTAAGATGAACACTGAAGCTTTCTTT.

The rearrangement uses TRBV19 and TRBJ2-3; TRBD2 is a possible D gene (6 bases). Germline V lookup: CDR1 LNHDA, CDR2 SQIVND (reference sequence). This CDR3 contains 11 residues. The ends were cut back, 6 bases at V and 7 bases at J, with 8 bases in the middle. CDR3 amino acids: CASSRDYTQYF. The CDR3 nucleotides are TGTGCCAGTAGCAGGGACTATACGCAGTATTTT.

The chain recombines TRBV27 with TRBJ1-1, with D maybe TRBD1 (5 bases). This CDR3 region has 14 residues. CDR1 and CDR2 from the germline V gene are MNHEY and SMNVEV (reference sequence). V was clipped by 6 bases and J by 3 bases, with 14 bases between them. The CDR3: CASRDGGLDTEAFF. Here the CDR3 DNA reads TGTGCCAGCAGGGACGGGGGGTTGGACACTGAAGCTTTCTTT.

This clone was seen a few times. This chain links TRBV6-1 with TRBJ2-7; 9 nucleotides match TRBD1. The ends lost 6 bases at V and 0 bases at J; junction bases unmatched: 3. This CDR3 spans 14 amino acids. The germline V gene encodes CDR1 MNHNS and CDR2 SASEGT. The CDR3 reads CASSWTGDSYEQYF. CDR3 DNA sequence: TGTGCCAGCAGCTGGACAGGGGACTCCTACGAGCAGTACTTC.

CDR3 region: CASSRQVMNTEAFF. Here the CDR3 DNA reads TGTGCCAGCAGTAGACAGGTCATGAACACTGAAGCTTTCTTT. The V and J genes are TRBV6-1 and TRBJ1-1; possible D gene TRBD1, 6 bases. Trimming took off 5 bases at V and 0 bases at J, with 10 bases between the two ends. The CDR3 totals 14 residues. Germline V gene lookup returns CDR1 MNHNS and CDR2 SASEGT.

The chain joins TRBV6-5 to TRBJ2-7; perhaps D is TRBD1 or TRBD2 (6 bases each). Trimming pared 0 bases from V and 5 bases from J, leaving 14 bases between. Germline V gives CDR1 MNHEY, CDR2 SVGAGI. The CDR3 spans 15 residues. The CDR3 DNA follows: TGTGCCAGCAGTTACTCCCCGAGGGGGGCTCACGAGCAGTACTTC. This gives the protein CASSYSPRGAHEQYF.

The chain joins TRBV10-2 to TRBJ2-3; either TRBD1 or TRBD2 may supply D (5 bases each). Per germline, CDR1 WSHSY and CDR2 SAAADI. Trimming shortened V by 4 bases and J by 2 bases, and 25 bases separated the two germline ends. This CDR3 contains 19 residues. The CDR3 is CASSGTHFNHGESTDTQYF. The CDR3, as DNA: TGCGCCAGCAGTGGGACACACTTTAACCATGGGGAGTCCACAGATACGCAGTATTTT.

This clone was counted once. CDR3 amino acids: CASSLSGGNNEQFF. The DNA for the CDR3 is TGTGCCAGCAGCTTGTCAGGGGGGAACAATGAGCAGTTCTTC. The genes are TRBV7-9 and TRBJ2-1, with D possibly being TRBD1 (7 bases). The length of the CDR3 is 14 residues. The V gene lost 3 bases and the J gene lost 5 bases, with 11 bases spanning the gap. Looked up from germline, CDR1 is SEHNR and CDR2 is FQNEAQ (reference sequence). Supplemented by reference TRBV7-9 and TRBJ2-1, the full variable domain reads DTGVSQNPRHKITKRGQNVTFRCDPISEHNRLYWYRQTLGQGPEFLTYFQNEAQLEKSRLLSDRFSAERPKGSFSTLEIQRTEQGDSAMYLCASSLSGGNNEQFFGPGTRLTVL.

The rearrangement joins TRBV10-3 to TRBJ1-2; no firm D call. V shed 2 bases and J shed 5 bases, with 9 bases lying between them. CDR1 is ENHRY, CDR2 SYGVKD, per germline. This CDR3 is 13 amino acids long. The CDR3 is CAISEGEDYGYTF. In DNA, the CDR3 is TGTGCCATCAGTGAGGGGGAGGATTATGGCTACACCTTC.